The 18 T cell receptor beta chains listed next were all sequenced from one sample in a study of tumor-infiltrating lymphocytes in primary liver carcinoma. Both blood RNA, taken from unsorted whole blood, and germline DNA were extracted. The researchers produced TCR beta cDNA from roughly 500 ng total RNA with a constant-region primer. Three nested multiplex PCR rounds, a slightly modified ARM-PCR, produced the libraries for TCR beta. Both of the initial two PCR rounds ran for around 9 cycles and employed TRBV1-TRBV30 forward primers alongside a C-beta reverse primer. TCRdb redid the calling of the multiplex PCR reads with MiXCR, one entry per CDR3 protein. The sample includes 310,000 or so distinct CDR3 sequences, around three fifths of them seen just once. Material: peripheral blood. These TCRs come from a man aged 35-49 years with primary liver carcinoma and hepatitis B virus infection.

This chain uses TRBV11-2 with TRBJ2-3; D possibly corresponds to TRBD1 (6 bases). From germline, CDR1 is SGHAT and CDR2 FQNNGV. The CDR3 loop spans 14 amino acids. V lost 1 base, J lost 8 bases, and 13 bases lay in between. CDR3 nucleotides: TGTGCCAGCAGCTTAGGGACAGTCGCAGGTACGCAGTATTTT. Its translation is CASSLGTVAGTQYF. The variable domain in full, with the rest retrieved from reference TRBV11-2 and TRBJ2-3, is EAGVAQSPRYKIIEKRQSVAFWCNPISGHATLYWYQQILGQGPKLLIQFQNNGVVDDSQLPKDRFSAERLKGVDSTLKIQPAKLEDSAVYLCASSLGTVAGTQYFGPGTRLTVL.

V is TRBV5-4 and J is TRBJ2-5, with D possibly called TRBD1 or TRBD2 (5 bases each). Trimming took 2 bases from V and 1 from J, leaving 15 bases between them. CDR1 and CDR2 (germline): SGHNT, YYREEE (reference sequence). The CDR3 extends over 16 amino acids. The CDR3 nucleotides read TGTGCCAGCAGCTTCCAGGGTAGAGGGGCCCAAGAGACCCAGTACTTC. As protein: CASSFQGRGAQETQYF.

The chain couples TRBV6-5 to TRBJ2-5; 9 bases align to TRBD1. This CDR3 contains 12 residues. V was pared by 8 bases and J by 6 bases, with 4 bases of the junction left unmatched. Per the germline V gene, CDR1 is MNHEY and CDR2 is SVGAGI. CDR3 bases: TGTGCCAGCGAGGGACAGGGAAAGACCCAGTACTTC. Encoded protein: CASEGQGKTQYF.

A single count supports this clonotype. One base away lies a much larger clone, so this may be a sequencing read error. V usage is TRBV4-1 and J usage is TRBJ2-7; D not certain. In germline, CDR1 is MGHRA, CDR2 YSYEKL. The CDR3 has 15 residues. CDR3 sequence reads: CASSQEDVSSYGQYF. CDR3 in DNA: TGCGCCAGCAGCCAAGAAGATGTAAGCTCCTACGGGCAGTACTTC.

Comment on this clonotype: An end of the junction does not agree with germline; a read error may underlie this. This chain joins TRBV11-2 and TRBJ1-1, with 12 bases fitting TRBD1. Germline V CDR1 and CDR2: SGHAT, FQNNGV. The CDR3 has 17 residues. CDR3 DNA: TGTGCCAACAGCTTAGGGACAGGGGGCATCGGATACACTGAAGCTTTCTTT. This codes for CANSLGTGGIGYTEAFF.

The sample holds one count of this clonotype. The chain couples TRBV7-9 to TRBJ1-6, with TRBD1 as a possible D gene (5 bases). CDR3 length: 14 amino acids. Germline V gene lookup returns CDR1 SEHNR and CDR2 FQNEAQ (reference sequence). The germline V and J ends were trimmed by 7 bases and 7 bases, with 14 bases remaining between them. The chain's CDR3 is CASNSDSPNSPLHF. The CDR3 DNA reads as TGTGCCAGCAACTCCGACAGTCCGAATTCACCCCTCCACTTT.

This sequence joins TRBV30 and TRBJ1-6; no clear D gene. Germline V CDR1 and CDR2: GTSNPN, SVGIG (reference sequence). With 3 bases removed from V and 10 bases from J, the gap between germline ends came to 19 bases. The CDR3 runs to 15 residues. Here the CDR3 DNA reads TGTGCCTGGAGCCAGAACGGACCTATGGTGTCACCCCTCCACTTT. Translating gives CAWSQNGPMVSPLHF. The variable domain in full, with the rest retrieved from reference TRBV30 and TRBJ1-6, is SQTIHQWPATLVQPVGSPLSLECTVEGTSNPNLYWYRQAAGRGLQLLFYSVGIGQISSEVPQNLSASRPQDRQFILSSKKLLLSDSGFYLCAWSQNGPMVSPLHFGNGTRLTVT.

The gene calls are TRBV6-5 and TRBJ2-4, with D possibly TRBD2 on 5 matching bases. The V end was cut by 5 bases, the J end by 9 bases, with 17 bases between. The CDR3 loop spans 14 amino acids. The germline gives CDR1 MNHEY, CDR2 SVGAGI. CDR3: CASSPTEGAIIQYF. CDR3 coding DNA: TGTGCCAGCAGTCCCACTGAGGGCGCGATCATTCAGTACTTC.

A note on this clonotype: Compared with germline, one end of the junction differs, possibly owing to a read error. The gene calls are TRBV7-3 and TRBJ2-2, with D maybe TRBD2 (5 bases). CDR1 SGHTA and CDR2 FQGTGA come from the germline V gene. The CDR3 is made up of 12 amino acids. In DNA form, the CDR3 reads TGTGCCAGCAGCTACTCCACCGGGAAGCTGTTTTTT. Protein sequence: CASSYSTGKLFF. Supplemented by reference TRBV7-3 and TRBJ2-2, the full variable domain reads GAGVSQTPSNKVTEKGKYVELRCDPISGHTALYWYRQSLGQGPEFLIYFQGTGAADDSGLPNDRFFAVRPEGSVSTLKIQRTERGDSAVYLCASSYSTGKLFFGEGSRLTVL.

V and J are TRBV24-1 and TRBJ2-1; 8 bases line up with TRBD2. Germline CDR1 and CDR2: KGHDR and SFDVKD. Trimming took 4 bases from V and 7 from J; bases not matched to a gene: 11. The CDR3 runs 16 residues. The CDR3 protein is CATSDPLAGGGNEQFF. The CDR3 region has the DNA TGTGCCACCAGTGACCCCCTCGCGGGAGGTGGGAATGAGCAGTTCTTC.

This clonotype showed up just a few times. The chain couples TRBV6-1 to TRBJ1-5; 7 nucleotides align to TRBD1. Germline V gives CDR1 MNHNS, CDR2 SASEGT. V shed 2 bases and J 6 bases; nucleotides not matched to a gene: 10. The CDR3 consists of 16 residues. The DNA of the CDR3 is TGTGCCAGCAGTGAACCCTTGCGACAGGGCGGTCAGCCCCAGCATTTT. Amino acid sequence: CASSEPLRQGGQPQHF.

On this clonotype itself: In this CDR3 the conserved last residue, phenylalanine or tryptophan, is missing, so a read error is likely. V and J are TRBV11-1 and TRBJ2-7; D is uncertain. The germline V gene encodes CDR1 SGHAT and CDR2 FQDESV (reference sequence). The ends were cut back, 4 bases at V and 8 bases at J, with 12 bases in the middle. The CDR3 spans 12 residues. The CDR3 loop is CASSSKIYKQYL. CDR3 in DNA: TGTGCCAGCAGCTCGAAAATTTACAAGCAGTACTTG.

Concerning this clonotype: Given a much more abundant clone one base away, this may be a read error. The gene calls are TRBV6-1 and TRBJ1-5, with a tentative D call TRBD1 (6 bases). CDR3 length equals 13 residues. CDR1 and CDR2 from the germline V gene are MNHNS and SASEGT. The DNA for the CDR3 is TGTACCAGCAGTCAGGGGATTCTTCAGCCCCAGCATTTT. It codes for CTSSQGILQPQHF.

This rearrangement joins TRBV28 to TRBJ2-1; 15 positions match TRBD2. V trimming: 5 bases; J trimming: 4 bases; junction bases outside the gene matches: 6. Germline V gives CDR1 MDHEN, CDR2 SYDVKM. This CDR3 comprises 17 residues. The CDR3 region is CASSLGLAGGYYNEQFF. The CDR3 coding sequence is TGTGCCAGCAGTCTGGGACTAGCGGGAGGTTATTACAATGAGCAGTTCTTC.

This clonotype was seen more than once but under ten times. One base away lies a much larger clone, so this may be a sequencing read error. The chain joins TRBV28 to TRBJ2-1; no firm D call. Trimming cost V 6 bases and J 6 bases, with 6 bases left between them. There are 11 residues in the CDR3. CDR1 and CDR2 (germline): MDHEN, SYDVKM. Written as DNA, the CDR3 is TGTGCCAGCAGCCCCTTCAATGAGCAGTTCTTC. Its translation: CASSPFNEQFF.

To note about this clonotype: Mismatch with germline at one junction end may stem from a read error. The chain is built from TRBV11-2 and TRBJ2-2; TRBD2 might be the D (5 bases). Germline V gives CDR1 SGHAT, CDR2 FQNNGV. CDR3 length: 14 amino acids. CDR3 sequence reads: CAISFEGWTGELFF. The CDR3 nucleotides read TGTGCCATCAGCTTTGAGGGTTGGACCGGGGAGCTGTTTTTT. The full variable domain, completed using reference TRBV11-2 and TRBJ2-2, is EAGVAQSPRYKIIEKRQSVAFWCNPISGHATLYWYQQILGQGPKLLIQFQNNGVVDDSQLPKDRFSAERLKGVDSTLKIQPAKLEDSAVYLCAISFEGWTGELFFGEGSRLTVL.

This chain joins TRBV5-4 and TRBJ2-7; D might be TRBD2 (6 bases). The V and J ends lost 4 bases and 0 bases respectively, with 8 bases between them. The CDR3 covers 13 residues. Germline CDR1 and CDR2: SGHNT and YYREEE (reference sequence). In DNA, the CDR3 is TGTGCCAGCAGCCGCGGGACCTCCTACGAGCAGTACTTC. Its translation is CASSRGTSYEQYF.

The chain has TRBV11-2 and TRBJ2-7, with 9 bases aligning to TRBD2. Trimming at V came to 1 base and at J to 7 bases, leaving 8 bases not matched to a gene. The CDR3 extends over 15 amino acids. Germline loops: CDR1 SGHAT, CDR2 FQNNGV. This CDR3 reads CASSLGTSEINEQYF. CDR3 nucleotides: TGTGCCAGCAGCTTAGGGACTAGCGAGATAAATGAGCAGTACTTC.